Included here is one T cell receptor (beta chain) sequence, with context. The data were obtained in a study of T cell changes during pregnancy in multiple sclerosis. Sequencing was performed with immunoSEQ multiplex PCR; in TCRdb, only in-frame clones are kept and a portion is missing. The sample has around 99,000 clones; 80% to 95% are singletons. Germline-derived CDR1 and CDR2 are MNHEY and SMNVEV (reference sequence). The CDR3 consists of 15 residues. Trimming took 6 bases from V and 6 from J, leaving 17 bases between them. The TCR originated in a female donor in good health, enrolled as a control in a pregnancy study. Material: peripheral blood, obtained in the third trimester of pregnancy. This sequence joins TRBV27 and TRBJ2-2; possible D gene TRBD1, 5 bases. The CDR3 bases are TGTGCCAGCAGCCCAGGGAAGCCAACACCCGGGGAGCTGTTTTTT. It specifies CASSPGKPTPGELFF.